The entry below describes one T cell receptor (beta chain). This table comes from immunoSEQ multiplex PCR, and its TCRdb copy is limited to in-frame clones, with some not included. The table records roughly 160,000 clones, approximately 90% of them present only once. The sample comes from a study of blood T cell repertoires in COVID-19. In the study overall: Samples representing acute and convalescent COVID-19 were sourced from the United States, Italy and Spain. T cells, B-cell-depleted T cells, or PBMCs supplied cDNA or gDNA.

Sequenced material: peripheral blood. The clonotype originates from a young man with acute or convalescent COVID-19.

CDR3: CASSSPGTGVSSGYTF. As DNA, the CDR3 is TGTGCCAGCAGCTCCCCCGGGACAGGGGTTTCTAGTGGCTACACCTTC. The chain combines TRBV7-9 with TRBJ1-2, with TRBD1 matching over 10 bases. J gave up 7 bases and V 4 bases, and 12 bases lay outside the gene matches. Germline-derived CDR1 and CDR2 are SEHNR and FQNEAQ (reference sequence). The CDR3 length is 16 residues.